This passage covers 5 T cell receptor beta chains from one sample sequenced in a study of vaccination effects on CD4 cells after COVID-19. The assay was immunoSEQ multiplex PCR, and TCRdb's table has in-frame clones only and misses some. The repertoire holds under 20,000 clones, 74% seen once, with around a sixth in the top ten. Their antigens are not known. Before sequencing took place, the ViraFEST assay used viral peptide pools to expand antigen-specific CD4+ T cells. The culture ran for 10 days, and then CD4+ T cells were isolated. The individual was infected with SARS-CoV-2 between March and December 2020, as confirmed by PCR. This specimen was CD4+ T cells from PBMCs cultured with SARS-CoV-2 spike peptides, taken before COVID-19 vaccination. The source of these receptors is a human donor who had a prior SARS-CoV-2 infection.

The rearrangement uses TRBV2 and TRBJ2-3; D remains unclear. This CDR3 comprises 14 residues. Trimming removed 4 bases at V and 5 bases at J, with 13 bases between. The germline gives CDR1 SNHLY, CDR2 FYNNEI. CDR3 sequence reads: CASSATRTRDTQYF. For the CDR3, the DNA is TGTGCCAGCAGTGCGACTCGGACCCGAGATACGCAGTATTTT.

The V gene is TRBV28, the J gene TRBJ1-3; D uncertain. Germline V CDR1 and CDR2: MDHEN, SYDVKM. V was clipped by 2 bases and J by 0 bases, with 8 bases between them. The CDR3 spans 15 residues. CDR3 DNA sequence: TGTGCCAGCAGTTTACAGGCCTCCTCTGGAAACACCATATATTTT. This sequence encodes CASSLQASSGNTIYF.

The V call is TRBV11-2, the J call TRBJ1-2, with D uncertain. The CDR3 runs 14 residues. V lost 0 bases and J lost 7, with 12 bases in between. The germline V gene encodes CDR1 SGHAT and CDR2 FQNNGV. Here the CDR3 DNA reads TGTGCCAGCAGCTTAGATCAGGTCGTCGCTGGCTACACCTTC. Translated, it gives CASSLDQVVAGYTF.

CDR3: CASSLRRDSYNEQFF. The CDR3 nucleotides read TGTGCCAGCAGTTTAAGGCGGGACTCCTACAATGAGCAGTTCTTC. This sequence joins TRBV27 and TRBJ2-1; tentatively, D is TRBD2 (6 bases). This CDR3 spans 15 amino acids. Trimming shortened V by 2 bases and J by 0 bases, and 8 bases separated the two germline ends. CDR1 MNHEY and CDR2 SMNVEV come from the germline V gene (reference sequence).

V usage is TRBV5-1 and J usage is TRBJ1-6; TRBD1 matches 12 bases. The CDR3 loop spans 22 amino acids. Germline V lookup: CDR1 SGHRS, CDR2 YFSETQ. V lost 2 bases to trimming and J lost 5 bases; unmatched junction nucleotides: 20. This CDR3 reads CASSFRDRGHFSPSLNNSPLHF. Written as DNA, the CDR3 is TGCGCCAGCAGCTTCCGGGACAGGGGGCATTTTAGCCCATCCTTAAATAATTCACCCCTCCACTTT.